The clone carrying this T cell receptor beta chain has only a few counts. What it binds is unknown. One end of the junction varies from germline; a read error may be responsible. The data originate from a study of cytomegalovirus exposure and HLA in healthy donors. About the research overall: The roughly 100 million unique TCR beta sequences, from roughly 170 million T cells, were found by an earlier analysis.

Germline loops: CDR1 SEHNR, CDR2 FQNEAQ (reference sequence). This CDR3 contains 12 residues. PCR was performed using 60 Vbeta and 13 Jbeta primers. Clones were read by immunoSEQ multiplex PCR, and TCRdb kept only the in-frame ones, dropping some. Of approximately 220,000 clones in the sample, roughly 84% were seen once. General study findings and limits: Some V segments, including TRBV6-2 and TRBV6-3, were excluded as indistinguishable. Reports state that TCR beta sequences accurately predicted most subjects' HLA-A and HLA-B alleles.

The J gene is TRBJ2-7, the V gene TRBV7-9; TRBD1 is a possible D gene (5 bases). Sequencing was performed on PBMCs. The sequence came from a girl aged 5-17 years in good health and CMV-seronegative. The CDR3 sequence is CASSYDRSGLKF. CDR3 DNA: TGTGCCAGCAGCTACGACCGATCAGGGCTCAAATTC.